One T cell receptor (beta chain) is described in this entry. Its antigen is still unknown. Several immunoSEQ 96-well plates shared each subset's DNA, each plate a replicate. Data came from immunoSEQ multiplex PCR; TCRdb stores just in-frame clones and leaves some out. There are around 2,000,000 clones in the sample; about 95% occur only once, and about 1.1% lies in the top ten. The entry originates in a study of shared clonotypes between healthy human individuals. The study's findings and limits: Non-shared clonotypes had lower generation probabilities than clonotypes shared by all four sorted-subset donors. On the whole, naive subsets had larger estimated richness than memory subsets had.

After removal of 2 bases from V and 7 bases from J, the junction contained 7 bases not matched to a gene. Germline V gene data show CDR1 as SGHNT and CDR2 as YYREEE (reference sequence). The CDR3 is made up of 15 amino acids. As defined, naive CD8 cells were CD45RO-negative and positively selected for CCR7, with terminally differentiated effector memory CD45RA+ cells excluded. HIV-negative, healthy adults without recent acute infections or vaccinations were the donors. The source material was naive CD8+ T cells sorted from blood. The TCR originated in a man between 18 and 29 years old in good health. The gene calls are TRBV5-4 and TRBJ2-1; the match to TRBD2 covers 9 bases. CDR3 sequence (DNA): TGTGCCAGCAGCTTTGCGGGGGGGCCAGGGAATGAGCAGTTCTTC. It translates to CASSFAGGPGNEQFF.